This T cell receptor (beta chain) stems from a study of cytomegalovirus exposure and HLA in healthy donors (dated by TCRdb to between 2016 and 2019). Describing the broader study: An earlier analysis of approximately 590 of the donors reported about 290 Gb of sequence data and more than 90 million unique TCR beta sequences from 150 million to 200 million T cells. An earlier analysis of around 580 of the donors used high-throughput TCR beta sequencing to judge whether each TCR beta V gene segment behaved as functional or pseudogenic. High-throughput TCR immunosequencing, statistical association of individual TCRs with disease status, and machine learning were combined to predict cytomegalovirus infection status. Class I and class II HLA loci were covered by the typing at four-digit resolution. In a later analysis, previously published TCR beta repertoires from 550 to 750 donors were re-analyzed and high-resolution HLA genotyping was added so that TCR occurrence patterns could be studied. Besides the first cohort of 666 subjects, a separate validation cohort made up of 120 different subjects was used. Typing coverage differed by locus: A, B, C, DRB1 and DQB1 were typed in roughly 629-630 donors, DQA1 in roughly 500, DPA1 in approximately 600, and DPB1 in 400 to 480. The study profiled the T cell repertoires of hundreds of subjects by immunosequencing and related them to cytomegalovirus serostatus. Every discovery cohort repertoire had been produced on one sequencing platform. Roughly 300 gigabases of sequencing data and 70 million to 85 million unique TCR sequences were included in an early release covering about 600 HLA-typed donors. Of the roughly 400 genotyped donors, 80% to 90% were placed in the genetic ancestry cluster associated with self-reported Caucasian donors. A handful of DR-DQ haplotypes were handled as single units for association and clustering because linkage in the cohort was strong. Rather than using new phenotypic data, the later analysis identified candidate immune exposures from TCR beta sequences and from how often those sequences occurred across donors. The study aimed to test whether signatures of past pathogen exposure could be identified by cataloging public T cell receptors. Across some 400 genotyped donors of the cohort, an average of roughly 250,000 unique TCR beta nucleotide sequences per donor were sequenced, and roughly a sixth of those sequences were non-productive. In a later genetic analysis, genome-wide SNP genotypes for 398 of the 666 donors were used, and that subset was treated as a discovery cohort. Donor age, sex, ethnicity and CMV serostatus were compiled together with the repertoire data. The study at large found these results: Correlated functional status among segregating V segments might reflect linkage disequilibrium, but an unknown experimental factor could not be ruled out. In the study, about 150 TCR beta chains were listed as associated with cytomegalovirus. In a later analysis, HLA-associated TCR beta chains were found to be more clonally expanded and to have lower generation probabilities than equally common non-associated chains. Because HLA typing was missing for some donors at each locus, association tests included only the typed subset. Most TCR sequences were seen in very few donors, while some public TCRs were found in many individuals. Because counts were too low, roughly 18 rarely observed V segments, including chromosome 9 orphons, were left out of the earlier analysis of some 640 of the donors. The classifier was reported to diagnose cytomegalovirus status with high specificity and sensitivity in both the original cohort and the validation cohort. The sequencing pipeline was judged likely to have produced a cluster of highly shared sequence variants as a technical artifact. According to a later genetic analysis, donors in an Asian-associated ancestry cluster had fewer N-insertions in productive TCRs than the roughly 700-donor mean. Most CMV-associated TCR beta chains appeared to be HLA-restricted in a later analysis, and the HLA associations seemed to be driven largely by CMV exposure. A later analysis reported that several top co-occurrence clusters appeared linked to parvovirus B19, influenza, CMV and Epstein-Barr virus. An earlier analysis of around 600 of the donors showed that most TCR beta V segments appeared in productive rearrangements either about 90% or about 30% of the time, which broadly matched IMGT annotations. A further reported finding was that TCR beta sequences accurately predicted the HLA-A and HLA-B alleles for most subjects in the first cohort. According to a later analysis, TCR association rates differed among HLA loci, with DRB1 alleles showing the most associated TCRs and HLA-C alleles showing the fewest. A later genetic analysis associated a missense DCLRE1C variant with V-gene and J-gene trimming of TCR beta chains, and an independent cohort replicated the association. In this cohort, only TCR beta chains were sequenced, and detectable features were limited by the absence of alpha or paired-chain data. Because the 87-base-pair reads could not distinguish some IMGT-functional V segments, including TRBV6-2 and TRBV6-3, those segments were excluded. Specific HLA alleles were associated with over 15,000 TCR beta sequences at a false discovery rate of 0.05 in a later analysis. When HLA alleles, especially DR and DQ, strongly co-occurred, TCR associations were difficult to assign to individual alleles. A few of the identified cytomegalovirus-associated TCR beta chains were confirmed in vitro to be specific for cytomegalovirus antigens. Presence/absence analyses assumed roughly uniform sequencing depth across donors, an assumption that may not hold. According to the authors, the approach could potentially be generalized to other disease states and immunological phenotypes. Immune exposure information for the cohort was limited to CMV serostatus.

The CDR3 goes from the cysteine to the phenylalanine over 14 residues. Only the CDR3 DNA stays, 42 bases, in frame from base 1. The library was produced with the immunoSEQ multiplex PCR assay. The multiplex PCR relied on a mix of 60 forward primers for TCR Vbeta segments and 13 reverse primers for TCR Jbeta segments. The CDR3 region of rearranged TCR beta genes was amplified from genomic DNA with a multiplex PCR assay. The amplified TCR beta libraries were sequenced on the Illumina HiSeq System as 87-base-pair reads. In the original analysis: Across the 500 to 850 repertoires, a later analysis counted approximately 83 million unique TCR beta chains, 8.5 million to 12 million of which were shared by at least two donors. To remove PCR and sequencing errors, raw reads were error-corrected and collapsed into unique sequences using a nearest-neighbor algorithm that merged closely related sequences. CDR3 sequences were aligned to IMGT reference sequences to assign V, D and J gene segments. Each retained sequence needed at least a six-nucleotide match to both a V gene segment and a J gene segment. A rearrangement counted as productive if the CDR3 had no stop codons and remained in frame with V and J, and every other rearrangement counted as non-productive. CDR3 was defined by IMGT convention, running from the second conserved V-encoded cysteine to the conserved J-encoded phenylalanine. The earlier analysis of about 620 of the donors excluded sequences that lacked an unambiguous match to a single V gene segment. In an earlier analysis of approximately 590 of the donors, V segments were called functional above 56.7% productive rearrangements and were called segregating when the between-donor standard deviation exceeded 5%. A statistical classification framework was developed to diagnose cytomegalovirus status using the catalog of TCR beta chain sequences. V and J gene assignment, in a later analysis, came from comparing TCR nucleotide sequences with IMGT/GENE-DB human TR gene sequences. The TCRdist pipeline was used in a later analysis to assign CDR3 sequences and most-parsimonious VDJ recombination scenarios. In a later analysis, each TCR beta chain was defined by its CDR3 amino acid sequence together with its V-gene family, and reads without a unique V-gene family were excluded. As a way to deal with suspected cross-contamination and a sequencing artifact, a later analysis dropped 592 nucleotide sequences that were highly shared and had low generation probability. A later analysis calculated a clonal expansion index for each public chain from normalized within-repertoire ranks of inferred template counts. A later analysis computed generation probabilities with a VDJ recombination model fitted to out-of-frame rearrangements, and checked the results against IGoR. In a later analysis, TCR-TCR, TCR-HLA and TCR-CMV co-occurrence was scored with hypergeometric tests, and a repertoire-size bias correction was applied to TCR pairs. A later analysis estimated false discovery rates by permuting HLA or CMV assignments 20 times. In a later analysis, co-occurring TCRs were grouped using DBSCAN, and TCRdist sequence similarity was added for clustering within HLA-allele-positive subsets. Co-occurrence clustering excluded repertoires with fewer than 30,000 or more than 120,000 public chains, plus five with anomalous nucleotide sharing. Sourced from immuneACCESS, this table was stored by TCRdb with only in-frame sequences that have V and J called. A share of the clones is absent; for the studies checked, an unresolved V gene accounts for under half, and the remainder has no known explanation. The V and J calls and clone size are taken from that table; D and trimming were inferred from the DNA. This sample gives about 75,000 clones in total; 65% to 90% of them show up just once. Of the sample, 15% to 20% is held by the ten largest clones.

The cohort comprised hundreds of healthy bone marrow donors. Cohort members were all nominally healthy when sampled, although unrecorded immune exposures were likely present. The donor tested CMV seropositive and was one of the 289 seropositive cohort members. Each donor provided a peripheral blood sample, and peripheral blood mononuclear cells were used for TCR beta sequencing. The Qiagen DNeasy Blood Extraction Kit was used to extract genomic DNA from the blood cell samples. This clone was picked up one time. Its antigen is unknown. Qualities for individual bases were not recorded, and no much larger clone is one base off.

The V gene is TRBV21-1 and the J gene is TRBJ1-5; no DNA check was done on the table's D call, TRBD1. TRBV21-1 is noted as a pseudogene. The receptor was isolated from a man aged 70-80 years in good health and CMV-seropositive. The sequenced sample was PBMCs. CDR3 region: CASSKTTGGAPQHF. The DNA sequence is as follows: TGTGCCAGCAGCAAAACGACAGGGGGAGCGCCCCAGCATTTT.